This TCR beta chain was recorded in a study of technical replicates of blood from four donors. Sequenced by immunoSEQ multiplex PCR; TCRdb stores in-frame clones only, minus some. The sample consists of just over 95,000 clones, roughly 95% of them appearing once. The sample taken for sequencing was T cells isolated from PBMCs. The TCR originated in a human donor in good health.

The DNA of the CDR3 is TGTGCCAGCAGTTTATCGACGGGTTTTATGGACACCGGGGAGCTGTTTTTT. Translation: CASSLSTGFMDTGELFF. The chain recombines TRBV27 with TRBJ2-2, with D uncertain. CDR1 and CDR2 (germline): MNHEY, SMNVEV (reference sequence). This CDR3 comprises 17 residues. The V end lost 0 bases, the J end lost 3 bases, and 14 bases lay between the germline ends.